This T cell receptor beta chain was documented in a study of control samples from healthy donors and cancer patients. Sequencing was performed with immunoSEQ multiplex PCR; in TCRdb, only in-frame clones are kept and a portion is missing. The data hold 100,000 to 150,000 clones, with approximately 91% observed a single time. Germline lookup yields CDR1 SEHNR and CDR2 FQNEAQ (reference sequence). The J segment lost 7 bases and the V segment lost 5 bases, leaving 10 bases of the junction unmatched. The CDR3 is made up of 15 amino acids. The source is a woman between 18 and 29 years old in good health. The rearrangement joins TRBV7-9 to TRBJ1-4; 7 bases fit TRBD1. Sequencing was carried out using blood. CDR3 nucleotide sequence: TGTGCCAGCAGCCCCCGACAGGGACGCACTGAAAAACTGTTTTTT. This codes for CASSPRQGRTEKLFF.